A single sample is the source of the 10 T cell receptor beta chains below, sequenced in a study of blood T cell repertoires in COVID-19. Libraries were prepared by immunoSEQ multiplex PCR; TCRdb keeps only in-frame clonotypes and omits some of them. Here the sample spans over 300,000 clones, around 89% being singletons. The sequenced sample consisted of PBMCs or T cells enriched from blood (not recorded which). These receptor sequences come from a woman in her forties who had recovered from COVID-19.

The CDR3 DNA follows: TGTGCCAGCAGACGGACAGGGGACTCTGGAAACACCATATATTTT. It encodes CASRRTGDSGNTIYF. The chain recombines TRBV6-5 with TRBJ1-3; 9 bases fit TRBD1. CDR3 length equals 15 residues. CDR1 and CDR2 (germline): MNHEY, SVGAGI. V lost 6 bases and J lost 0; bases outside the gene matches: 3.

This rearrangement joins TRBV2 to TRBJ2-2; TRBD1 matches at 8 bases. The trim removed 6 bases at V and 4 bases at J, leaving 10 bases unmatched. Per germline, CDR1 SNHLY and CDR2 FYNNEI. This CDR3 is built from 16 residues. The CDR3, as DNA: TGTGCCAGCAGGATGGGGCAGGGGGCTCCCACCGGGGAGCTGTTTTTT. This translates into CASRMGQGAPTGELFF. Looking up the rest from reference TRBV2 and TRBJ2-2 gives the full variable domain: EPEVTQTPSHQVTQMGQEVILRCVPISNHLYFYWYRQILGQKVEFLVSFYNNEISEKSEIFDDQFSVERPDGSNFTLKIRSTKLEDSAMYFCASRMGQGAPTGELFFGEGSRLTVL.

V and J are TRBV7-2 and TRBJ2-3; 7 nucleotides agree with TRBD2. The CDR3 length is 18 residues. V gave up 5 bases and J gave up 6 bases; unmatched junction bases: 20. Germline V gives CDR1 SGHTA, CDR2 FQGNSA. The CDR3: CASSPAPLWGGRRDTQYF. The CDR3 nucleotides read TGTGCCAGCAGCCCAGCCCCCCTTTGGGGGGGACGGCGGGATACGCAGTATTTT.

The V gene is TRBV7-9, the J gene TRBJ1-1; D not certain. CDR3 length equals 12 residues. In germline, CDR1 is SEHNR, CDR2 FQNEAQ (reference sequence). V lost 5 bases and J lost 5, with 9 bases in between. CDR3 sequence (DNA): TGTGCCAGCAGCCTCAGCGATACTGAAGCTTTCTTT. Translated, it gives CASSLSDTEAFF.

The chain recombines TRBV6-5 with TRBJ2-1; D remains ambiguous. The CDR3 totals 11 residues. The germline V gene has CDR1 MNHEY and CDR2 SVGAGI. V dropped 8 bases and J dropped 6 bases, with 8 bases sitting between them. The chain's CDR3 is CASFTINEQFF. CDR3 DNA sequence: TGTGCCAGCTTTACTATCAATGAGCAGTTCTTC.

The chain joins TRBV18 to TRBJ2-1; TRBD1 might be the D (7 bases). Germline loops: CDR1 KGHSH, CDR2 LQKENI. The CDR3 contains 13 residues. V was cut by 1 base and J by 10 bases, with 11 bases left in between. The chain's CDR3 is CASSPREDREQFF. As DNA, the CDR3 is TGTGCCAGCTCACCACGGGAGGACAGGGAGCAGTTCTTC.

The chain combines TRBV6-5 with TRBJ1-6; 8 bases agree with TRBD1. Germline-derived CDR1 and CDR2 are MNHEY and SVGAGI. This CDR3 comprises 15 residues. V trimming: 1 base; J trimming: 10 bases; junction bases outside the gene matches: 6. The CDR3 protein is CASSYFGQGGSPLHF. CDR3 in DNA: TGTGCCAGCAGTTACTTCGGACAGGGTGGGTCACCCCTCCACTTT.

The V call is TRBV7-8, the J call TRBJ1-5, with TRBD1 identical over 10 bases. The V gene's germline CDR1 is SGHVS and CDR2 FQNEAQ. V gave up 4 bases and J gave up 0 bases; unmatched junction bases: 9. This CDR3 comprises 18 residues. In DNA form, the CDR3 reads TGTGCCAGCAGCTCCGTACCGGGACAGGGGCCTAGCAATCAGCCCCAGCATTTT. This translates into CASSSVPGQGPSNQPQHF.

The chain employs TRBV11-3 and TRBJ2-1; perhaps TRBD2 as D (5 bases). Trimming took off 5 bases at V and 4 bases at J, with 15 bases between the two ends. This CDR3 comprises 15 residues. CDR1 and CDR2 from the germline V gene are SGHNT and YENEEA. CDR3 nucleotides: TGTGCCAGCAGCGCCAGACTAACCGTTTACAATGAGCAGTTCTTC. This codes for CASSARLTVYNEQFF.

The chain couples TRBV12-3 or TRBV12-4 to TRBJ1-5; no reliable D call. With 1 base removed from V and 6 bases from J, the gap between germline ends came to 7 bases. CDR3 length equals 13 residues. The CDR3 DNA sequence: TGTGCCAGCAGTTTAGGTGGGAGTCAGCCCCAGCATTTT. This gives the protein CASSLGGSQPQHF.